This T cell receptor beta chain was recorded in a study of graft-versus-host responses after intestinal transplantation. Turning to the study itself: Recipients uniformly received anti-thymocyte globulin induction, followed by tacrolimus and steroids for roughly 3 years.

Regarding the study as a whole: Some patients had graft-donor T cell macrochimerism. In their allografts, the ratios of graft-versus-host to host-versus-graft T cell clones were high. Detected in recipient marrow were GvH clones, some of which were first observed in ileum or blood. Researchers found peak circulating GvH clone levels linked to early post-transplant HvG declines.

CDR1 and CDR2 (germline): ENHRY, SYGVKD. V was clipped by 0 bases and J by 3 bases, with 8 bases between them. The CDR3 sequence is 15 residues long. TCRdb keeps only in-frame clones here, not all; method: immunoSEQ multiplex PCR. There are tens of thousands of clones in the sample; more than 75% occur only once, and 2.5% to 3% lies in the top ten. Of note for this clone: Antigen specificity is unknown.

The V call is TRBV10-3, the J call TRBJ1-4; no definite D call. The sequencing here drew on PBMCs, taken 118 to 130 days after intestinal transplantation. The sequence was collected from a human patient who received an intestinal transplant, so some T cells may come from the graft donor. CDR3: CAISESTGANEKLFF. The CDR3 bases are TGTGCCATCAGTGAGTCTACCGGGGCTAATGAAAAACTGTTTTTT.